This note documents a single T cell receptor (beta chain) sequence. The sample originates from a study of PD-L1 blockade in urothelial cancer. This CDR3 has 15 amino acids. Germline values: CDR1 SGHTA, CDR2 FQGNSA. V lost 5 bases to trimming and J lost 4 bases; unmatched junction nucleotides: 7. Some clones are missing from TCRdb's copy, which holds only in-frame ones; the method was immunoSEQ multiplex PCR. The sample yields about 84,000 clones, 82% seen once. The TCR comes from a man aged 65 to 79 with urothelial cancer. The J gene is TRBJ2-1, the V gene TRBV7-2; 8 bases map to TRBD2. The source was PBMCs, collected around atezolizumab (anti-PD-L1) treatment. CDR3 bases: TGTGCCAGCAGCCTTACTAGCGGTTTGTACAATGAGCAGTTCTTC. Amino acid sequence: CASSLTSGLYNEQFF.